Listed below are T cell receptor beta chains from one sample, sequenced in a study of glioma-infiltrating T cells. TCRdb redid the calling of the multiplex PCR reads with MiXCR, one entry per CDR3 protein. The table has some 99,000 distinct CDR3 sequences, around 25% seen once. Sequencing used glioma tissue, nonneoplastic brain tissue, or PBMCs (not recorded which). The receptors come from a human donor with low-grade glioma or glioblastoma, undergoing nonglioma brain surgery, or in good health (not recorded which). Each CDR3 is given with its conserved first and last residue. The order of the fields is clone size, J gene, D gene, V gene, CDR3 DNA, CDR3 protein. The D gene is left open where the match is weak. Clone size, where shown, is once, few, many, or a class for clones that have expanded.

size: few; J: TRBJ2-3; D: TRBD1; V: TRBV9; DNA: TGTGCCAGCAGCCCCCTCCGACAGGGGTTAACAGATACGCAGTATTTT; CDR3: CASSPLRQGLTDTQYF
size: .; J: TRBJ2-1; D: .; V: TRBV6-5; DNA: TGTGCCAGCAGTTACGACCGGGCAACTAATGAGCAGTTCTTC; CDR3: CASSYDRATNEQFF
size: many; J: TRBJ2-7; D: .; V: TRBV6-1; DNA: TGTGCCAGCAGTTTAGGACGGCTCTACGAGCAGTACTTC; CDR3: CASSLGRLYEQYF
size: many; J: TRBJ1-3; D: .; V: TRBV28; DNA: TGTGCCACCACCAGGGGCACTGGAAACACCATATATTTT; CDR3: CATTRGTGNTIYF
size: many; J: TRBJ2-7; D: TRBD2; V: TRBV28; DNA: TGTGCCAGCAGTTTAACTAGCGGGTACGAGCAGTACTTC; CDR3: CASSLTSGYEQYF
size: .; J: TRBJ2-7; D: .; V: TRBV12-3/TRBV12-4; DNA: TGTGCCAGCGATCCCTGGGGGGGGGCAGTACCCTACGAGCAGTACTTC; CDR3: CASDPWGGAVPYEQYF
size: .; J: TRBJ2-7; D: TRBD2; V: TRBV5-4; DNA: TGTGCCAGCAGCTTGGTCAGGACTAGCGGCAACAATGAGCAGTACTTC; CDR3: CASSLVRTSGNNEQYF
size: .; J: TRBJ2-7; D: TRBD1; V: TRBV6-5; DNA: TGTGCCAGCAGTTACCGGGACAGGGTGCAGTACTTC; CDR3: CASSYRDRVQYF
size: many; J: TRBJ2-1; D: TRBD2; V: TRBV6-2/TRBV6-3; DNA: TGTGCCAGCAGCTCCCGGACTAGCGGGAGGGCCAACTACAATGAGCAGTTCTTC; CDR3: CASSSRTSGRANYNEQFF
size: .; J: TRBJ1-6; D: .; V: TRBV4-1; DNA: TGCGCCAGCAGCCCGGGGCAGGGGCGCCAAGGTTCACCCCTCCACTTT; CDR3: CASSPGQGRQGSPLHF
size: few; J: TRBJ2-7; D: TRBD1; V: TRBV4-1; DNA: TGCGCCAGCAGCGCACCGGGACAGTTAAATTACGAGCAGTACTTC; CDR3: CASSAPGQLNYEQYF
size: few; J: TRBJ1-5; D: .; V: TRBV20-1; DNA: TGCAGTGCCCCTACCGGGGGGCCTAATCAGCCCCAGCATTTT; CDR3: CSAPTGGPNQPQHF
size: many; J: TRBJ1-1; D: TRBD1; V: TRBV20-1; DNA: TGCAGTGCCTCGACAGGGGACACTGAAGCTTTCTTT; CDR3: CSASTGDTEAFF
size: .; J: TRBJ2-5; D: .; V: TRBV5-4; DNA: TGTGCCAGCAGCTTGGTAGGCAGCCAAGAGACCCAGTACTTC; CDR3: CASSLVGSQETQYF
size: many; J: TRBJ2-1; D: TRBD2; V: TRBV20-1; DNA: TGCAGTGCTTTAGCGGGAGGCAGCTACAATGAGCAGTTCTTC; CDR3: CSALAGGSYNEQFF
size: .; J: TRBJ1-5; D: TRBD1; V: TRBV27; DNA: TGTGCCAGCGGGACAGGTAGCAATCAGCCCCAGCATTTT; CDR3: CASGTGSNQPQHF
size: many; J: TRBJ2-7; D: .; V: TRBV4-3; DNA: TGCGCCAGCAGCCAAGATAAAGACAGCCCCTACGAGCAGTACTTC; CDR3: CASSQDKDSPYEQYF
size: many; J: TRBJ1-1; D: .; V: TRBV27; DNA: TGTGCCAGCAGTTTACGGGGTGGGGGCACTGAAGCTTTCTTT; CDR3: CASSLRGGGTEAFF
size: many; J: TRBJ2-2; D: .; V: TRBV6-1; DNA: TGTGCCAGCAGCCAGTCCCTCGGACTCACCATGACCGGGGAGCTGTTTTTT; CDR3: CASSQSLGLTMTGELFF
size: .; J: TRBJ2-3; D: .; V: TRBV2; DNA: TGTGCCAGCAGTGAAGTTTCAGATACGCAGTATTTT; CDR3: CASSEVSDTQYF
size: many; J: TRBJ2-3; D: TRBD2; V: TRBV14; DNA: TGTGCCAGCAGCCGCCCAGCGGGGCTAGATACGCAGTATTTT; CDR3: CASSRPAGLDTQYF